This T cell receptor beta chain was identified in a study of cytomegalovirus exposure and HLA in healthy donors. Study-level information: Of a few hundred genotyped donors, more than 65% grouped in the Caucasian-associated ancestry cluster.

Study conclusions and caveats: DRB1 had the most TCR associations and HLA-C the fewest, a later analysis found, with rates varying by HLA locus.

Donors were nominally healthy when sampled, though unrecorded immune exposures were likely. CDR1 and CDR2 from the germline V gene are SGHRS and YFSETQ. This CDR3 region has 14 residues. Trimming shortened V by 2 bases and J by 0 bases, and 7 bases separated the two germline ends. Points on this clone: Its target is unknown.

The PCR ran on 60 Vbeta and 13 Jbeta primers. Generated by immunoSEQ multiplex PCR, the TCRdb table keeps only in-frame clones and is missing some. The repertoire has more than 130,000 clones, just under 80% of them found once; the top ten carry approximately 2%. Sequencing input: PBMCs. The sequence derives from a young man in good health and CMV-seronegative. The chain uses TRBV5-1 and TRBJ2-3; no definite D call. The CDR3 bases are TGCGCCAGCAGCTTTAGTGGTAGCACAGATACGCAGTATTTT. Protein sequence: CASSFSGSTDTQYF.